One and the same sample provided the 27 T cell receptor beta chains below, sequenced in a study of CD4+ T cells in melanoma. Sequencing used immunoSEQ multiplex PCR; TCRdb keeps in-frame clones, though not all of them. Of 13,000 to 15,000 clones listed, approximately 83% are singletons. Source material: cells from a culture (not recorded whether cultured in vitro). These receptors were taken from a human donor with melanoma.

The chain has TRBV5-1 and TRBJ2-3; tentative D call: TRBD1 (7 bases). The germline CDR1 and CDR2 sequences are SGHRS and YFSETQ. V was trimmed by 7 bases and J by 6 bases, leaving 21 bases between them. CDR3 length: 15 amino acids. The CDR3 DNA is TGCGCCAGCGGACTATCACAGGGGTTTTCGGATACGCAGTATTTT. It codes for CASGLSQGFSDTQYF.

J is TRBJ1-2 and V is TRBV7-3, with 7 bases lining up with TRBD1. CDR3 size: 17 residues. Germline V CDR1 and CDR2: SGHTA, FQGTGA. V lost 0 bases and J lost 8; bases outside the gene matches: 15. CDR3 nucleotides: TGTGCCAGCAGCTTAACTTCCCCGCAAACGCAGGGGGTAGGCTACACCTTC. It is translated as CASSLTSPQTQGVGYTF.

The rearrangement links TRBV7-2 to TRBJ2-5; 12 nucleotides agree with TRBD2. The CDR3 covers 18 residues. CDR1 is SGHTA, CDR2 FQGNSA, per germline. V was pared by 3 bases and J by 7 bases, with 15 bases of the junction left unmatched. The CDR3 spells CASSFLGDSSGGAGTQYF. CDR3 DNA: TGTGCCAGCAGCTTCCTCGGCGATTCTAGCGGGGGGGCCGGGACCCAGTACTTC.

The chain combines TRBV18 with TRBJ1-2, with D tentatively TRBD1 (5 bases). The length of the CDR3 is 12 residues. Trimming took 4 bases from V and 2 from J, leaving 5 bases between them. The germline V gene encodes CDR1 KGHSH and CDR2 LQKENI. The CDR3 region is CASSRDNYGYTF. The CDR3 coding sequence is TGTGCCAGCTCACGGGACAACTATGGCTACACCTTC. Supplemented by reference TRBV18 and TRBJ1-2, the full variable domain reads NAGVMQNPRHLVRRRGQEARLRCSPMKGHSHVYWYRQLPEEGLKFMVYLQKENIIDESGMPKERFSAEFPKEGPSILRIQQVVRGDSAAYFCASSRDNYGYTFGSGTRLTVV.

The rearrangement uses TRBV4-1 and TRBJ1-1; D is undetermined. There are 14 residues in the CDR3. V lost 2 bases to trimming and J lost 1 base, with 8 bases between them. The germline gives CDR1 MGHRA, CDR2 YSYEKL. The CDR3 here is CASSQYSWNTEAFF. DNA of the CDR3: TGCGCCAGCAGCCAATACAGCTGGAACACTGAAGCTTTCTTT.

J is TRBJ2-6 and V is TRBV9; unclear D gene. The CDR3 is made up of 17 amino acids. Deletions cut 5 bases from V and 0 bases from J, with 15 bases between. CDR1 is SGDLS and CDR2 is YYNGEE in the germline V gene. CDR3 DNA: TGTGCCAGCAGTACGCTGCCCTCCAACTCTGGGGCCAACGTCCTGACTTTC. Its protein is CASSTLPSNSGANVLTF.

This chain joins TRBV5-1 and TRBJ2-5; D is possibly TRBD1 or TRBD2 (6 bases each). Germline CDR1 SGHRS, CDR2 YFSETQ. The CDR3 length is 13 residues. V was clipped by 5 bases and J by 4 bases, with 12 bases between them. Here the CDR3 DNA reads TGCGCCAGCAGTCCGGGGGCGCGAGAGACCCAGTACTTC. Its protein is CASSPGARETQYF.

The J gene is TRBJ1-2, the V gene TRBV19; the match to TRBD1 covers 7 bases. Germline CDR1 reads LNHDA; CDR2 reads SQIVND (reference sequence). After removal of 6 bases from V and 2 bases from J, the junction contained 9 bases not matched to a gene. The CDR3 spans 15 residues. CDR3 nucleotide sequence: TGTGCCAGTAGACGCTCCGGGACAGCAAACTATGGCTACACCTTC. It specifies CASRRSGTANYGYTF.

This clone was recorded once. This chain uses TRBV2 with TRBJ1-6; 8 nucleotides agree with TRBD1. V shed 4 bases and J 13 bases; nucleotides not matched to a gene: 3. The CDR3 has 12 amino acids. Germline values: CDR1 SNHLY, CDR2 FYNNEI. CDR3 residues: CASSGQGSPLHF. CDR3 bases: TGTGCCAGCAGTGGACAGGGGTCTCCCCTCCACTTT.

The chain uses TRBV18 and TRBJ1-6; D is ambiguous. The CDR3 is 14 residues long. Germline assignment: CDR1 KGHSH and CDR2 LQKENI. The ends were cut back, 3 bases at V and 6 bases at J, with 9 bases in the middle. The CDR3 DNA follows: TGTGCCAGCTCACCGTTCGGCAGTAATTCACCCCTCCACTTT. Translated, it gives CASSPFGSNSPLHF.

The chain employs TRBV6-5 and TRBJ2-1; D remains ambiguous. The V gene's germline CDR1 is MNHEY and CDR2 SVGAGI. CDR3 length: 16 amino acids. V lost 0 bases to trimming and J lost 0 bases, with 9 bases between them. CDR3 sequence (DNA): TGTGCCAGCAGTTACTCCTTCGGACGCTCCTACAATGAGCAGTTCTTC. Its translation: CASSYSFGRSYNEQFF.

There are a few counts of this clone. CDR3: CASSREGFEAFF. The CDR3 DNA reads as TGTGCCAGCAGCCGGGAAGGATTTGAAGCTTTCTTT. V and J are TRBV7-9 and TRBJ1-1; D is unclear. Germline-derived CDR1 and CDR2 are SEHNR and FQNEAQ (reference sequence). The CDR3 length is 12 residues. The ends were cut back, 5 bases at V and 7 bases at J, with 11 bases in the middle. Variable domain in full (rest from reference TRBV7-9 and TRBJ1-1): DTGVSQNPRHKITKRGQNVTFRCDPISEHNRLYWYRQTLGQGPEFLTYFQNEAQLEKSRLLSDRFSAERPKGSFSTLEIQRTEQGDSAMYLCASSREGFEAFFGQGTRLTVV.

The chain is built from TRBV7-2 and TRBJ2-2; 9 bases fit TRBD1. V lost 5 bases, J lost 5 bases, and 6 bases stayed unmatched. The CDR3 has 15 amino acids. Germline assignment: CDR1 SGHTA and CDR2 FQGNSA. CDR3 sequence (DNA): TGTGCCAGCAGCCGTGACAGGGGGGGGACCGGGGAGCTGTTTTTT. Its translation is CASSRDRGGTGELFF. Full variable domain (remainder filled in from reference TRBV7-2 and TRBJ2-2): GAGVSQSPSNKVTEKGKDVELRCDPISGHTALYWYRQSLGQGLEFLIYFQGNSAPDKSGLPSDRFSAERTGGSVSTLTIQRTQQEDSAVYLCASSRDRGGTGELFFGEGSRLTVL.

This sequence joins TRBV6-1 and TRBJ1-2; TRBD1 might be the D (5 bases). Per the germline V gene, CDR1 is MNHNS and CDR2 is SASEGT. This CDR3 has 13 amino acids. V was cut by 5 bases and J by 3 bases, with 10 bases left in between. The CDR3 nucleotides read TGTGCCAGCAGTTTACAGGATTACTATGGCTACACCTTC. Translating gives CASSLQDYYGYTF.

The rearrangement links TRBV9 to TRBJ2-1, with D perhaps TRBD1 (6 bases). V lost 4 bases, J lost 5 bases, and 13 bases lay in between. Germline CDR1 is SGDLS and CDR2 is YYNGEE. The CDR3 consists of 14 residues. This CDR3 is CASSPQGNNNEQFF. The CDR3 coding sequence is TGTGCCAGCAGCCCTCAGGGGAATAACAATGAGCAGTTCTTC.

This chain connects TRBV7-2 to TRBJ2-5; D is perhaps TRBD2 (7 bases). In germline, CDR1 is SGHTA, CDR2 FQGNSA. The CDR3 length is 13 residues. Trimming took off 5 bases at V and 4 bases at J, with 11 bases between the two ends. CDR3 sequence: CASSRRGGETQYF. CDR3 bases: TGTGCCAGCAGCCGGAGGGGGGGAGAGACCCAGTACTTC. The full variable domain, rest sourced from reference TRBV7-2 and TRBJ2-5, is GAGVSQSPSNKVTEKGKDVELRCDPISGHTALYWYRQSLGQGLEFLIYFQGNSAPDKSGLPSDRFSAERTGGSVSTLTIQRTQQEDSAVYLCASSRRGGETQYFGPGTRLLVL.

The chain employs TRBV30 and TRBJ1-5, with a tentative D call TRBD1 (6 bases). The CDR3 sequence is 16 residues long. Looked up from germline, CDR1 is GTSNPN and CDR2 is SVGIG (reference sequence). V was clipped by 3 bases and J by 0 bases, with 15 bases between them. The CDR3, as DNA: TGTGCCTGGAGACCCGGGACACGTAATAGCAATCAGCCCCAGCATTTT. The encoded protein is CAWRPGTRNSNQPQHF. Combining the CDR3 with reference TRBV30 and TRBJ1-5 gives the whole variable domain SQTIHQWPATLVQPVGSPLSLECTVEGTSNPNLYWYRQAAGRGLQLLFYSVGIGQISSEVPQNLSASRPQDRQFILSSKKLLLSDSGFYLCAWRPGTRNSNQPQHFGDGTRLSIL.

The CDR3 here is CASSQVVAGANTGELFF. DNA for the CDR3: TGCGCCAGCAGCCAAGTAGTAGCGGGGGCGAACACCGGGGAGCTGTTTTTT. The chain combines TRBV4-1 with TRBJ2-2, with 9 bases lining up with TRBD2. The CDR3 spans 17 residues. CDR1 is MGHRA, CDR2 YSYEKL, per germline. J lost 0 bases, V lost 1 base, and 3 bases had no gene match.

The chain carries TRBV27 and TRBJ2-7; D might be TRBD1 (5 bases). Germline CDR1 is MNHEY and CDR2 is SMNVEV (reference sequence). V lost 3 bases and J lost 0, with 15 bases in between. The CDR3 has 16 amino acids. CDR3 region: CASSFTHDSSSYEQYF. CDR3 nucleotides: TGTGCCAGCAGTTTCACCCATGACAGCAGCTCCTACGAGCAGTACTTC.

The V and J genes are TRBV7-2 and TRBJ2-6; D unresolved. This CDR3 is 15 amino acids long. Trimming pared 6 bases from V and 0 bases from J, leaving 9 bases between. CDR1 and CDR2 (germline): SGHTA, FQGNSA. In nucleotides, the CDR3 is TGTGCCAGCAGTTTTAGGCCCTCTGGGGCCAACGTCCTGACTTTC. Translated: CASSFRPSGANVLTF. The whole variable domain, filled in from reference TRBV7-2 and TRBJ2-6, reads GAGVSQSPSNKVTEKGKDVELRCDPISGHTALYWYRQSLGQGLEFLIYFQGNSAPDKSGLPSDRFSAERTGGSVSTLTIQRTQQEDSAVYLCASSFRPSGANVLTFGAGSRLTVL.

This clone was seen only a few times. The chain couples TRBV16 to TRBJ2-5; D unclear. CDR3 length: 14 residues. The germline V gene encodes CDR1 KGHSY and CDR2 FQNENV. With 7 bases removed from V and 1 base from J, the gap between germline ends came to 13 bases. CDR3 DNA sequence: TGTGCCAGCACCTCGACTCGTCCCCAAGAGACCCAGTACTTC. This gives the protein CASTSTRPQETQYF.

CDR3 region: CASSLERGNTIYF. The CDR3, as DNA: TGTGCCAGCAGCCTCGAGAGGGGCAACACCATATATTTT. The chain employs TRBV2 and TRBJ1-3, with D maybe TRBD1 (5 bases). The V end was cut by 6 bases, the J end by 7 bases, with 13 bases between. Looked up from germline, CDR1 is SNHLY and CDR2 is FYNNEI. The CDR3 spans 13 residues.

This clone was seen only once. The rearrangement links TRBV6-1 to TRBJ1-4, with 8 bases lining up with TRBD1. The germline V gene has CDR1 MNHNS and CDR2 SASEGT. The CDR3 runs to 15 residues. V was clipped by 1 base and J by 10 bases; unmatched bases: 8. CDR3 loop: CASSEVRGRGGKLFF. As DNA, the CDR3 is TGTGCCAGCAGTGAAGTCAGGGGGCGGGGGGGAAAACTGTTTTTT.

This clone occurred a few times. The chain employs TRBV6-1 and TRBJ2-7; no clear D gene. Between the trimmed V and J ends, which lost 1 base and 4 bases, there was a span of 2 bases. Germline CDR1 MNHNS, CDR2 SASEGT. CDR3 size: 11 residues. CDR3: CASSEGYEQYF. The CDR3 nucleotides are TGTGCCAGCAGTGAAGGGTACGAGCAGTACTTC.

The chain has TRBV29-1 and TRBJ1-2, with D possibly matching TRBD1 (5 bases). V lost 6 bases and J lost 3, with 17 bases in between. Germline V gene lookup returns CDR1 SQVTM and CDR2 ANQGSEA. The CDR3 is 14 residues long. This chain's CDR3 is CSVYASGKDYGYTF. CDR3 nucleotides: TGCAGCGTATACGCTTCAGGGAAAGACTATGGCTACACCTTC.

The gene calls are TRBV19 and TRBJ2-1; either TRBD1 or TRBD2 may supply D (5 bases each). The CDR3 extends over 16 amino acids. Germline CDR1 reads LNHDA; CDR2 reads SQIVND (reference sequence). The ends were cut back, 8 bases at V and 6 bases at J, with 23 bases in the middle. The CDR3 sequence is CASAPGTGLAGNEQFF. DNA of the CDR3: TGTGCCAGTGCACCGGGGACCGGCCTCGCTGGCAATGAGCAGTTCTTC.

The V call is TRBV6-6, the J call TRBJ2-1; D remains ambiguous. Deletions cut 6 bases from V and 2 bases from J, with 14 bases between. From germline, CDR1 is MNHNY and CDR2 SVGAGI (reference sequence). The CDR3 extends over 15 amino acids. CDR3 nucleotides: TGTGCCAGCAGAAATGGACCCCAAGCCTACAATGAGCAGTTCTTC. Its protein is CASRNGPQAYNEQFF.